This T cell receptor (beta chain) emerged from a study of cytomegalovirus exposure and HLA in healthy donors (dated by TCRdb to 2016 to 2017). In terms of the full investigation: An earlier analysis of approximately 600 of the donors reported more than 250 Gb of sequence data and 120 million or so unique TCR beta sequences from about 179 million T cells. An earlier analysis of around 540 of the donors applied high-throughput TCR beta sequencing to assess whether each TCR beta V gene segment acted as functional or pseudogenic. Several DR-DQ haplotypes were handled as single units for association and clustering because linkage in the cohort was strong. On average, around 200,000 unique TCR beta nucleotide sequences were sequenced per donor among 350 to 400 genotyped donors of the cohort, with about 17% of those sequences being non-productive. In the later analysis, no new phenotypic data were used to find candidate immune exposures; instead, reliance was placed on TCR beta sequences and their occurrence across donors. All discovery cohort repertoires had been generated using a single sequencing platform. The study aimed to test whether signatures of past pathogen exposure could be identified by cataloging public T cell receptors. The number of typed donors differed by locus: about 629-640 for A, B, C, DRB1 and DQB1; approximately 520 for DQA1; some 610 for DPA1; and some 450 for DPB1. Besides the first cohort of roughly 640 subjects, a separate validation cohort made up of over 100 different subjects was used. HLA typing covered class I and class II loci at four-digit resolution. High-throughput TCR immunosequencing, statistical association of individual TCRs with disease status, and machine learning were combined to predict cytomegalovirus infection status. The study profiled the T cell repertoires of under 850 subjects by immunosequencing and related them to cytomegalovirus serostatus. Alongside the repertoire data, information on donor age, sex, ethnicity and CMV serostatus was compiled. Genome-wide SNP genotypes for about three fifths of the roughly 670 donors were used in a later genetic analysis, which treated that subset as a discovery cohort. In a later analysis, previously published TCR beta repertoires from some 640 donors were re-analyzed and high-resolution HLA genotyping was added so that TCR occurrence patterns could be studied. An early release covering roughly 580 HLA-typed donors comprised 250 to 350 gigabases of sequencing data and 85 million or so unique TCR sequences. Among the approximately 400 genotyped donors, approximately 76% belonged to the genetic ancestry cluster associated with self-reported Caucasian donors. Overall study results and their limits: CMV serostatus was the only immune exposure information available for the cohort. A later analysis found that HLA-associated TCR beta chains were more clonally expanded and had lower generation probabilities than equally common non-associated chains. The sequencing pipeline was judged likely to have produced a cluster of highly shared sequence variants as a technical artifact. It was suggested by the authors that the approach could potentially be generalized to other disease states and immunological phenotypes. The 87-base-pair reads could not distinguish some IMGT-functional V segments, including TRBV6-2 and TRBV6-3, so those segments were excluded. In a later analysis, TCR association rates were found to vary across HLA loci, with the most associated TCRs seen for DRB1 alleles and the fewest for HLA-C alleles. A later analysis associated 16,951 TCR beta sequences with specific HLA alleles at a false discovery rate of 0.05. A further reported finding was that TCR beta sequences accurately predicted the HLA-A and HLA-B alleles for most subjects in the first cohort. A later genetic analysis reported fewer N-insertions in productive TCRs among donors in an Asian-associated ancestry cluster than the approximately 700-donor mean. In a later analysis, several top co-occurrence clusters were reported to appear linked to parvovirus B19, influenza, CMV and Epstein-Barr virus. An association between a missense DCLRE1C variant and V-gene and J-gene trimming of TCR beta chains was found in a later genetic analysis and replicated in an independent cohort. In a later analysis, most CMV-associated TCR beta chains were found to appear HLA-restricted, with HLA associations seemingly driven largely by CMV exposure. In vitro tests confirmed that a few of the cytomegalovirus-associated TCR beta chains recognize cytomegalovirus antigens. The study gave a list of 150 to 200 TCR beta chains associated with cytomegalovirus. Sequencing depth was assumed to be roughly uniform across donors in the presence/absence analyses, though that assumption may not hold. Because HLA typing was unavailable for some donors at each locus, only the typed subset was used in association tests. In this cohort, only TCR beta chains were sequenced, and detectable features were limited by the absence of alpha or paired-chain data. Assigning TCR associations to individual alleles was difficult when HLA alleles, especially DR and DQ, strongly co-occurred. Because counts were too low, seventeen rarely observed V segments, including chromosome 9 orphons, were excluded from the earlier analysis of several hundred of the donors. Most TCR sequences were seen in very few donors, while some public TCRs were found in many individuals. In an earlier analysis of approximately 600 of the donors, most TCR beta V segments were observed in productive rearrangements about 90% or about 30% of the time, broadly matching IMGT annotations. Cytomegalovirus status was reported to be diagnosed by the classifier with high specificity and sensitivity in both the original and validation cohorts. Linkage disequilibrium might explain the correlated functional status among segregating V segments, but an unknown experimental factor could not be excluded.

The library was obtained by the immunoSEQ multiplex PCR assay. The multiplex PCR relied on a mix of 60 forward primers for TCR Vbeta segments and 13 reverse primers for TCR Jbeta segments. A multiplex PCR assay on genomic DNA amplified the CDR3 region of rearranged TCR beta genes. On the Illumina HiSeq System, the amplified TCR beta libraries were sequenced as 87-base-pair reads. The published analysis was carried out like this. A later analysis tallied around 80 million unique TCR beta chains across the 610 or so repertoires, and approximately 11 million of those chains were shared by two or more donors. A nearest-neighbor algorithm error-corrected the raw reads and collapsed the reads into unique sequences, merging closely related sequences to remove PCR and sequencing errors. V, D and J gene segments were assigned by aligning CDR3 sequences to IMGT reference sequences. Each retained sequence needed at least a six-nucleotide match to both a V gene segment and a J gene segment. A rearrangement counted as productive if the CDR3 had no stop codons and remained in frame with V and J, and every other rearrangement counted as non-productive. Following IMGT convention, CDR3 was defined as the stretch from the second conserved V-encoded cysteine to the conserved J-encoded phenylalanine. Sequences without an unambiguous match to a single V gene segment were excluded from the earlier analysis of approximately 600 of the donors. An earlier analysis of 587 of the donors called V segments functional above 56.7% productive rearrangements and segregating when the between-donor standard deviation exceeded 5%. To diagnose cytomegalovirus status from the catalog of TCR beta chain sequences, a statistical classification framework was built. A later analysis assigned V and J genes by comparing TCR nucleotide sequences with IMGT/GENE-DB human TR gene sequences. The TCRdist pipeline was used in a later analysis to assign CDR3 sequences and most-parsimonious VDJ recombination scenarios. In a later analysis, each TCR beta chain was defined by its CDR3 amino acid sequence together with its V-gene family, and reads without a unique V-gene family were excluded. A later analysis removed 600 or so highly shared, low-generation-probability nucleotide sequences to deal with suspected cross-contamination and a sequencing artifact. In a later analysis, a clonal expansion index for each public chain was calculated from normalized within-repertoire ranks of inferred template counts. In a later analysis, generation probabilities were computed with a VDJ recombination model fitted to out-of-frame rearrangements, and the resulting probabilities were checked against IGoR. In a later analysis, hypergeometric tests were used to score TCR-TCR, TCR-HLA and TCR-CMV co-occurrence, with a repertoire-size bias correction applied to TCR pairs. False discovery rates were estimated in a later analysis by permuting HLA or CMV assignments 20 times. In a later analysis, co-occurring TCRs were grouped using DBSCAN, and TCRdist sequence similarity was added for clustering within HLA-allele-positive subsets. Repertoires with fewer than 30,000 or more than 120,000 public chains, plus five repertoires with anomalous nucleotide sharing, were excluded from co-occurrence clustering. This is the immuneACCESS table as TCRdb keeps it, with only in-frame sequences that have V and J called. A part of the clones is gone; compared with another copy, unresolved V genes explain less than half, and the rest is unexplained. V, J and clone size are those of that table, while D and trimming were read from the DNA. The sample contains approximately 170,000 clones, more than 70% of them found a single time. The ten most abundant clones make up over 4% of the sample.

In regard to this clone: It lacks a known antigen. No base qualities exist here, and no much larger clone lies one base off it.

Unmatched junction bases come to 6, with V trimmed by 5 bases and J by 0 bases. From cysteine to phenylalanine, the CDR3 is 16 amino acids long. This entry keeps only the CDR3 DNA: 48 bases, framed from base 1. CDR1 and CDR2 (ENHRY, SYGVKD) derive from the germline V gene. The cohort was made up of 650 to 700 healthy bone marrow donors. Cohort members were all nominally healthy when sampled, although unrecorded immune exposures were likely present. The donor tested CMV seropositive and was one of the 289 seropositive cohort members. A peripheral blood sample was provided by each donor, and peripheral blood mononuclear cells were used for TCR beta sequencing. The Qiagen DNeasy Blood Extraction Kit was used to extract genomic DNA from the blood cell samples.

The chain was built from TRBV10-3 and TRBJ1-4, with 7 bases in between that match TRBD1. This clonotype was obtained from a man younger than 45 in good health and CMV-seropositive. The sample comprised PBMCs. The nucleotide sequence reads TGTGCCATCAGTCCCGGGACAGACCCAACTAATGAAAAACTGTTTTTT. It encodes CAISPGTDPTNEKLFF.